The 6 T cell receptor beta chains below all came from one sample that was sequenced in a study of cytomegalovirus exposure and HLA in healthy donors. Use of 60 Vbeta and 13 Jbeta primers characterized the PCR. TCRdb keeps only in-frame clones here, not all; method: immunoSEQ multiplex PCR. The sample lists 150,000 to 250,000 clones; around three quarters were seen once. The sequencing sample was made of PBMCs. These receptors all stem from a woman younger than 45 in good health and CMV-seropositive.

This chain uses TRBV12-2 with TRBJ1-5. TRBV12-2 is described as a pseudogene. The CDR3 contains 21 residues. CDR3 DNA: TGTGCAAGTCGCTTAGAGAGGGCAACCCGAGAGATAAGGCCCTCCAATCAGCCCCAGCATTTT. It translates to CASRLERATREIRPSNQPQHF.

The chain is built from TRBV9 and TRBJ2-2; D unclear. Germline CDR1 and CDR2: SGDLS and YYNGEE. Deletions cut 0 bases from V and 9 bases from J, with 6 bases between. This CDR3 is 12 amino acids long. The CDR3 is CASSVGPRELFF. The CDR3 bases are TGTGCCAGCAGCGTAGGTCCCAGGGAGCTGTTTTTT.

This chain uses TRBV19 with TRBJ2-5; tentatively, D is TRBD1 (6 bases). The CDR3 runs to 12 residues. The V end lost 7 bases, the J end lost 4 bases, and 10 bases lay between the germline ends. Germline-derived CDR1 and CDR2 are LNHDA and SQIVND (reference sequence). The CDR3 DNA is TGTGCCAGTAAAGACAGGCGAGAGACCCAGTACTTC. Translating it yields CASKDRRETQYF.

The chain recombines TRBV5-1 with TRBJ2-3, with TRBD2 matching 14 bases. V dropped 1 base and J dropped 6; count of bases not matched to a gene: 7. Germline loops: CDR1 SGHRS, CDR2 YFSETQ. This CDR3 is 17 amino acids long. CDR3 sequence (DNA): TGCGCCAGCAGCTTGAGGGGGACTAGCGGGAGTAGGGATACGCAGTATTTT. It codes for CASSLRGTSGSRDTQYF.

In its sample, this clone was seen a few times. The gene calls are TRBV2 and TRBJ2-1; D possibly corresponds to TRBD2 (5 bases). Germline CDR1 and CDR2: SNHLY and FYNNEI. This CDR3 comprises 15 residues. Deletions cut 3 bases from V and 2 bases from J, with 11 bases between. CDR3 loop: CASSEEREPYNEQFF. The DNA of the CDR3 is TGTGCCAGCAGTGAGGAGAGGGAACCCTACAATGAGCAGTTCTTC.

The chain carries TRBV2 and TRBJ2-5; D remains ambiguous. Germline CDR1 reads SNHLY; CDR2 reads FYNNEI. V lost 5 bases to trimming and J lost 0 bases, with 10 bases between them. CDR3 length equals 14 residues. The chain's CDR3 is CASSRTSYQETQYF. The CDR3 bases are TGTGCCAGCAGTAGAACAAGTTACCAAGAGACCCAGTACTTC.